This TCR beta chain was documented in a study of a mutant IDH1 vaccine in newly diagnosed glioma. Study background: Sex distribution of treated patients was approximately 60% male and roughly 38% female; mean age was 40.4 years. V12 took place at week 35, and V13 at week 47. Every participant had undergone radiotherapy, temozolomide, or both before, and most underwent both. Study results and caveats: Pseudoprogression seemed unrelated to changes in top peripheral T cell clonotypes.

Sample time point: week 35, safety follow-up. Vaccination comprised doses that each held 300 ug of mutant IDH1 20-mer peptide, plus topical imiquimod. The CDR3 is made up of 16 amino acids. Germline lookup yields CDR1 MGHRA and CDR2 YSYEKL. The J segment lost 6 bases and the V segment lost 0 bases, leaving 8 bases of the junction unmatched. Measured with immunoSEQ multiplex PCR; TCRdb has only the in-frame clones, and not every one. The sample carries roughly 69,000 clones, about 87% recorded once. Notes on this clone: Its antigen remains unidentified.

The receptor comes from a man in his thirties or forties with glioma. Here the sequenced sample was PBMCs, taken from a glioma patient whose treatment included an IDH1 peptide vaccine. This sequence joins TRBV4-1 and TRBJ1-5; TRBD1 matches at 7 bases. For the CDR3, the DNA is TGCGCCAGCAGCCAAGAAGACAGGGCATCGGGTCAGCCCCAGCATTTT. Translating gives CASSQEDRASGQPQHF.